Reported below is one T cell receptor beta chain. The antigen is undetermined. Sequencing of TCR beta drew on CD8+ and CD4+ T cells from blood. The patients serving as multiple sclerosis controls were treatment-naive. They had stable or active relapsing-remitting disease and fulfilled revised McDonald criteria. This entry belongs to a study of CD8 T cells in Susac syndrome. Study-wide results and caveats: Acknowledgment was made by the study that its TCR sequencing and HLA analysis involved a relatively small number of individuals.

V shed 3 bases and J shed 5 bases, with 16 bases lying between them. Germline V lookup: CDR1 LNHDA, CDR2 SQIVND (reference sequence). This CDR3 contains 15 residues. Roughly 0.5 to 1 ug RNA was reverse transcribed with random hexamers. A multiplex approach, immunoSEQ multiplex PCR, amplified TCR beta CDR3 across 54 Vbeta and 13 Jbeta. TCRdb processed the immunoSEQ multiplex PCR reads anew with MiXCR; each CDR3 protein has one entry. The sample records about 300,000 distinct CDR3 sequences, about 90% being singletons. The receptor was isolated from a human donor with multiple sclerosis. The chain recombines TRBV19 with TRBJ2-5; TRBD2 might be the D (5 bases). What was sequenced was CD4+ T cells from PBMCs. CDR3 in DNA: TGTGCCAGTAGTATGGGCAGGTCAAGGGAGGAGACCCAGTACTTC. This codes for CASSMGRSREETQYF.